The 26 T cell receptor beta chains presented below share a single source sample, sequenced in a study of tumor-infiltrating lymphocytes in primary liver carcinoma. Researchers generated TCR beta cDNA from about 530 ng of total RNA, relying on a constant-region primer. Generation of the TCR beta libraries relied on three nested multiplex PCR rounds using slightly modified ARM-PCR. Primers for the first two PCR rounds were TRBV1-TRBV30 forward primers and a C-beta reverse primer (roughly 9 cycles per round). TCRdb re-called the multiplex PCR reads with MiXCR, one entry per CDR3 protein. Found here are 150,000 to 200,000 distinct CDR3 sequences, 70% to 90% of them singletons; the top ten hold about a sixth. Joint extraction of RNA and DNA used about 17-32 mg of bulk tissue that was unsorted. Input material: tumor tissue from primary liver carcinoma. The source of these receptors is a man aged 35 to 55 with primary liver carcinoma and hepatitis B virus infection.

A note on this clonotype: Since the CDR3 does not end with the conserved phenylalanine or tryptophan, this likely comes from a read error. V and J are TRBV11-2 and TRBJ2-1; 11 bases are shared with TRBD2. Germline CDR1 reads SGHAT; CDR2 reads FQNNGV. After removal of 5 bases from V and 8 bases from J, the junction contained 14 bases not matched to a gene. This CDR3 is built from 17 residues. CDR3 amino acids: CASSPRPLAGDIDEQFL. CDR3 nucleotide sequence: TGTGCCAGCAGCCCACGACCACTAGCGGGAGATATTGATGAGCAGTTCTTA.

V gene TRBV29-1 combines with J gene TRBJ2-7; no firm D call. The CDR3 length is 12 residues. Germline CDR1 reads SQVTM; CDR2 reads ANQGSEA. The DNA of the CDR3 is TGCAGTGTTATAGAGAGGCTCTACGAGCAGTACTTC. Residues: CSVIERLYEQYF.

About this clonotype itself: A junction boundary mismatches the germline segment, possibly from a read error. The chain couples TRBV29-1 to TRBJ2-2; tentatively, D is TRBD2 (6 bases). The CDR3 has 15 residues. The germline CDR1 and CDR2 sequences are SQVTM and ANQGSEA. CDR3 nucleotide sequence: TGCAGCGTTGGGACTAACGAGGCGAACACTGGGGAGCTGTTTTTT. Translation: CSVGTNEANTGELFF.

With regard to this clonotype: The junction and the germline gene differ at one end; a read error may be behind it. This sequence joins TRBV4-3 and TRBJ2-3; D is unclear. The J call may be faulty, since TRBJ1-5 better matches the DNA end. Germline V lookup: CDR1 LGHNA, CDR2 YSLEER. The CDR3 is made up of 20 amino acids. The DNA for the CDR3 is TGCGCCAACAGCCAAGATCTTCCCTCCAGGACTAGCGGGAGAGCAGATACGCAGCATTTT. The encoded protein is CANSQDLPSRTSGRADTQHF.

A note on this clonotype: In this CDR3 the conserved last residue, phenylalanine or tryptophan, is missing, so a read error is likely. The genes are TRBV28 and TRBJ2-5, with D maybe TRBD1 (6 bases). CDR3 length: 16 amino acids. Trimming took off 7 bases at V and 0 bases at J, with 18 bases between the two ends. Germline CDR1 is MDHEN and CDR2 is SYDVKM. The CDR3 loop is CASTPLDRKYQETQYI. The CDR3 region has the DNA TGTGCCAGCACGCCTTTGGACAGAAAGTACCAAGAGACCCAGTACATC.

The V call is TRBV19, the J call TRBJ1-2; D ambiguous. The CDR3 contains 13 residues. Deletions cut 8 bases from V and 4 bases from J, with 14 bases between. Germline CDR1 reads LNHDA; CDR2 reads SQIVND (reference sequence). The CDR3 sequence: CASGRIPAYGYTF. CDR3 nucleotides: TGTGCCAGTGGGAGGATACCAGCCTATGGCTACACCTTC.

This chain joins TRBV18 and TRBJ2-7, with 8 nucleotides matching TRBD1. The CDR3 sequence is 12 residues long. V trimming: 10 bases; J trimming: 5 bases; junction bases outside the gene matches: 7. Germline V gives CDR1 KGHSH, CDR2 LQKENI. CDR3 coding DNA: TGTGCCAACTCCGACAGGGGCCACGAGCAGTACTTC. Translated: CANSDRGHEQYF. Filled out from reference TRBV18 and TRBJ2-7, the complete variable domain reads NAGVMQNPRHLVRRRGQEARLRCSPMKGHSHVYWYRQLPEEGLKFMVYLQKENIIDESGMPKERFSAEFPKEGPSILRIQQVVRGDSAAYFCANSDRGHEQYFGPGTRLTVT.

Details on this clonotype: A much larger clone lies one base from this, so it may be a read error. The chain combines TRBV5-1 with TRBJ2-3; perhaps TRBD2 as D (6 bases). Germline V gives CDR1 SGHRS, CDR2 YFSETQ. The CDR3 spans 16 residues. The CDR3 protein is CANSISGVYSTDTQYF. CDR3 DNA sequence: TGCGCCAACAGCATTAGCGGAGTTTATAGCACAGATACGCAGTATTTT.

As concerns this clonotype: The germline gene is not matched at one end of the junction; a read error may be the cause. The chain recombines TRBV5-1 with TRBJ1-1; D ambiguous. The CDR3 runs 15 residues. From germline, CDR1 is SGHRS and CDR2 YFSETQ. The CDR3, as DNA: TGCCCCAGCAGCCCGAGAGGTAGGACGAACACTGTAGCTTTCTTT. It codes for CPSSPRGRTNTVAFF.

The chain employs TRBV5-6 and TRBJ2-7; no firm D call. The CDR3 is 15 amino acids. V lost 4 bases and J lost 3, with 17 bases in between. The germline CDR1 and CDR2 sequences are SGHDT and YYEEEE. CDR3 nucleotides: TGTGCCAGCAGCGACGCGGCACTGCTAGTCTACGAGCAGTACTTC. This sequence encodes CASSDAALLVYEQYF.

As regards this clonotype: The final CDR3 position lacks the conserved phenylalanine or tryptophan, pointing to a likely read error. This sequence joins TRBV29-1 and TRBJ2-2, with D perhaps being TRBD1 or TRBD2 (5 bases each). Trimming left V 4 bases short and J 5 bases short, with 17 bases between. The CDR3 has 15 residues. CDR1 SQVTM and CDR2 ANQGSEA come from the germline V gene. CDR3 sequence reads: CSVGGSVGRTGELFS. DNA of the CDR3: TGCAGCGTTGGGGGGAGTGTAGGGCGAACCGGGGAGCTGTTTTCT.

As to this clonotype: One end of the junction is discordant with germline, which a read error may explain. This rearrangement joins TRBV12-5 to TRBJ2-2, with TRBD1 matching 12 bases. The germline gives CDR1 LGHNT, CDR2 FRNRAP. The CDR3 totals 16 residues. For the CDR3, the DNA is TGTGCTAGTGGTATGGGACAGGGGGCGGGGACCGCGGAGCTGTTTTTT. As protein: CASGMGQGAGTAELFF.

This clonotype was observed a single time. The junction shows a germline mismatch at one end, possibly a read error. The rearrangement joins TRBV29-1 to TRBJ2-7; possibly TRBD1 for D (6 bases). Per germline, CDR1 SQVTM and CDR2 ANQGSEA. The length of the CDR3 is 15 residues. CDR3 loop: CSIEEWDMGVDEQYF. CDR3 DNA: TGCAGCATTGAGGAATGGGACATGGGAGTAGACGAGCAGTACTTC.

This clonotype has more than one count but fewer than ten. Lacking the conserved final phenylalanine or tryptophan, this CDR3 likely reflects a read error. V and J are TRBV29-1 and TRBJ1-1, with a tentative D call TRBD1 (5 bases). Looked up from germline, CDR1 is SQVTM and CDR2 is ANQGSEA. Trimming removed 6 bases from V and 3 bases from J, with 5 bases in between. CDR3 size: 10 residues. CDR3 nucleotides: TGCAGCGTGGGGGACACTGAAGCTTTCGAT. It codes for CSVGDTEAFD.

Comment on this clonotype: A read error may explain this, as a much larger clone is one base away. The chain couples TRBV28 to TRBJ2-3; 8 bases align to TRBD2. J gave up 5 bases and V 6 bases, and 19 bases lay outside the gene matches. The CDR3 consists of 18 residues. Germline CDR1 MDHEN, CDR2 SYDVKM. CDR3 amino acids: CASSPPTASAGVRDTQYF. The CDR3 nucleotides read TGTGCCAGCAGCCCCCCGACCGCTTCAGCGGGAGTGAGAGATACGCAGTATTTT.

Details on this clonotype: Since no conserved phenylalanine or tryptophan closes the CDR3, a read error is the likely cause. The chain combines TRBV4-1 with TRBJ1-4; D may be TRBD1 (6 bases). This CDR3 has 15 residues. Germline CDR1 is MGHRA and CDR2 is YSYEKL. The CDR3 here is CDSNLWGAASEKLFL. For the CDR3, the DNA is TGCGACAGCAACCTCTGGGGGGCGGCTAGTGAAAAACTGTTTTTA.

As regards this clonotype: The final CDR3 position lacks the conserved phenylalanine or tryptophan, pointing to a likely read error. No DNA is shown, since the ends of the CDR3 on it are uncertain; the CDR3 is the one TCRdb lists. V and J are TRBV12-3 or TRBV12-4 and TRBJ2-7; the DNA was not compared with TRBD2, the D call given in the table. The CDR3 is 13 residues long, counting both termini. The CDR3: CASSFEGSYEQYS.

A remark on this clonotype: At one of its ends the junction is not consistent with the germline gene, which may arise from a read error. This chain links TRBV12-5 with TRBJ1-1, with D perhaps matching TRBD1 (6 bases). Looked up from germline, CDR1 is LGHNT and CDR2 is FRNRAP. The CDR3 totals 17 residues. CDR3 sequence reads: CVNGLPKNRDKDTEANF. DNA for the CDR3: TGTGTTAATGGTTTGCCTAAAAACCGGGACAAAGACACTGAAGCTAACTTT.

The CDR3 spells CVNSLAVGDEQYF. The CDR3 nucleotides read TGTGTCAACAGCTTAGCGGTCGGGGACGAGCAGTACTTC. The chain couples TRBV11-1 to TRBJ2-7; TRBD2 might be the D (6 bases). The germline gives CDR1 SGHAT, CDR2 FQDESV (reference sequence). This CDR3 contains 13 residues.

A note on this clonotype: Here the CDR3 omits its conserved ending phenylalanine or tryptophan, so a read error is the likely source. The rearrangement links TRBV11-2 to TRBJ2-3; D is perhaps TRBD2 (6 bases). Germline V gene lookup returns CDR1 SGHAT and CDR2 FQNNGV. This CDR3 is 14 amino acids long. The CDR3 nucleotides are TGTGCCAGCAACTTAAACCGACTAGGGGATACGCAGTATTAT. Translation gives CASNLNRLGDTQYY.

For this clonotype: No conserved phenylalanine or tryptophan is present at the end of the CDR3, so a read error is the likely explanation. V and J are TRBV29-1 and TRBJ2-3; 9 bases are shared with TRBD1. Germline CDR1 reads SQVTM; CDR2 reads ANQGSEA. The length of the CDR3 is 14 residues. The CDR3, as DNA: TGTAGCGTGATGGGGACAGGGAGTTCAGATACGCAGTATTAT. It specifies CSVMGTGSSDTQYY.

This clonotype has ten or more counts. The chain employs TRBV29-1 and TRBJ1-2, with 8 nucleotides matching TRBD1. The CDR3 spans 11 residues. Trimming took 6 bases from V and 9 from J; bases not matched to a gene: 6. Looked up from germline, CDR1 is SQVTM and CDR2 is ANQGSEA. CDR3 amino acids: CSVGQASSYTF. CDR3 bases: TGCAGCGTGGGACAGGCATCAAGCTACACCTTC.

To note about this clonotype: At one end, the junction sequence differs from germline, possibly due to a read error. The CDR3 sequence: CVSRSESDYRETQYF. CDR3 coding DNA: TGTGTCAGCAGGTCAGAATCGGACTACCGAGAGACCCAGTACTTC. The chain joins TRBV6-2 or TRBV6-3 to TRBJ2-5; the D gene is possibly TRBD2 (6 bases). The germline gives CDR1 MNHEY, CDR2 SVGEGT. CDR3 length equals 15 residues.

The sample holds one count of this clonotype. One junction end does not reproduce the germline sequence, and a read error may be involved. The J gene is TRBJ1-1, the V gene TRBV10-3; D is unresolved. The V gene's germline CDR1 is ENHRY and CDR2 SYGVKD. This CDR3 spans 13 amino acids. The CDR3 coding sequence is TGTGCCATCACAAGTGGGGAGAACACTGAAACTTTCTTT. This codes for CAITSGENTETFF.

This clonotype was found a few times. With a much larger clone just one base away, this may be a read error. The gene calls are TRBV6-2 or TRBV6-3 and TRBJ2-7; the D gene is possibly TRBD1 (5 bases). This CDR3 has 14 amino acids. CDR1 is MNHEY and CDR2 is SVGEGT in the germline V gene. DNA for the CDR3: TGTACCAGCAGTTCCTACACAGGATCCTACGAGCAGTACTTC. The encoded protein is CTSSSYTGSYEQYF.

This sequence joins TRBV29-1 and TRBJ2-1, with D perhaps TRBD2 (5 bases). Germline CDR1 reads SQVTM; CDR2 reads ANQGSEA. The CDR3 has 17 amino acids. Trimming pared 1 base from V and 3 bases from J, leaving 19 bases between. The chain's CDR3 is CSVEGRSLTEIYNEQFF. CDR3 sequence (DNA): TGCAGCGTTGAAGGGAGGAGTCTAACGGAGATCTACAATGAGCAGTTCTTC.